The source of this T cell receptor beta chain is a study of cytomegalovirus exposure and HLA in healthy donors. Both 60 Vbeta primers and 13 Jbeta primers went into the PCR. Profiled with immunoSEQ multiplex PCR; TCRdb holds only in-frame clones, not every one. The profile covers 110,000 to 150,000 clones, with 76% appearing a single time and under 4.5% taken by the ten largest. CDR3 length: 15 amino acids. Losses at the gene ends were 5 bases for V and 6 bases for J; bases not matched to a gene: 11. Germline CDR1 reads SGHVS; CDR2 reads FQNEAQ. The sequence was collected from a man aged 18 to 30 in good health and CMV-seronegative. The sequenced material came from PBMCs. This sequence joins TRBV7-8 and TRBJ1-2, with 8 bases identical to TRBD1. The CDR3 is CASSPRQGAVDGYTF. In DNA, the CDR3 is TGTGCCAGCAGCCCCCGGCAGGGGGCAGTTGATGGCTACACCTTC.